Listed here are 23 T cell receptor delta chains from one sample, sequenced in a study of gamma-delta T cells after stem cell transplantation. TCRdb used CATT to re-call clones from the RT-PCR reads. The sample includes just over 2,500 delta-chain clones, 20% to 25% of them seen just once. The sequencing input was gamma-delta T cells. These receptors were taken from a human donor. It is not recorded whose cells these are; they may come from a transplant donor.

This clone was seen more than once but under ten times. It may be a read error: a sequence one base away is much more abundant. V is TRDV2 and J is TRDJ1, with TRDD3 matching over 9 bases. The V and J ends lost 2 bases and 0 bases, in that order; junction bases with no gene match: 12. Germline-derived CDR1 and CDR2 are GEAIGNYY and EKD. The CDR3 runs 18 residues. In DNA form, the CDR3 reads TGTGCCTGTGACATCCTCACTGGGGGACACATAGACACCGATAAACTCATCTTT. Translation gives CACDILTGGHIDTDKLIF.

As concerns this clone: This could be a read error, since a much larger clone is one nucleotide away. The chain couples TRDV2 to TRDJ1; tentatively, D is TRDD3 (6 bases). The CDR3 loop spans 17 amino acids. CDR1 is GEAIGNYY, CDR2 EKD, per germline. CDR3 sequence: CACDTVGGGQYTDKFIF. The DNA for the CDR3 is TGTGCCTGTGACACCGTGGGTGGGGGTCAGTACACCGATAAATTCATCTTT.

This clone was seen more than once but under ten times. This could be a read error, since a much larger clone is one nucleotide away. V and J are TRDV2 and TRDJ3; 8 nucleotides match TRDD3. Per germline, CDR1 GEAIGNYY and CDR2 EKD. The CDR3 runs to 18 residues. The CDR3 sequence is CARDTAGGRSWDTRQMFF. CDR3 DNA sequence: TGTGCCCGTGACACCGCTGGGGGACGCTCCTGGGACACCCGACAGATGTTTTTC.

This clone is judged medium-sized. J is TRDJ1 and V is TRDV2; 8 bases align to TRDD3. CDR3 size: 16 residues. Germline lookup yields CDR1 GEAIGNYY and CDR2 EKD. V was pared by 1 base and J by 0 bases, with 6 bases of the junction left unmatched. This CDR3 reads CACDTLGDTNTDKLIF. CDR3 DNA sequence: TGTGCCTGTGACACTCTCGGGGATACCAACACCGATAAACTCATCTTT.

Regarding this clone: One end of the junction varies from germline; a read error may be responsible. This rearrangement joins TRDV2 to TRDJ1, with 13 bases that match TRDD3. There are 21 residues in the CDR3. In germline, CDR1 is GEAIGNYY, CDR2 EKD. In DNA, the CDR3 is TGTGCCAGTGACCGATTACTTCCTACCTCACTGGGGGATACGGATGTCGATAAACTCATCTTT. This translates into CASDRLLPTSLGDTDVDKLIF.

To note about this clone: Translating this DNA gives a protein that differs at residue 3 from the TCRdb one, which belongs to a much larger clone; a read error is likely, and the protein shown is this translation. V is TRDV2 and J is TRDJ1; D is uncertain. The V gene's germline CDR1 is GEAIGNYY and CDR2 EKD. The CDR3 length is 16 residues. The CDR3 coding sequence is TGTGCCTATGACACCTTGATCCGGGCATACACCGATAAACTCATCTTT. Translation: CAYDTLIRAYTDKLIF.

In its sample, this clone ranks as medium-sized. This chain links TRDV2 with TRDJ4; 10 bases are shared with TRDD3. The CDR3 has 12 amino acids. CDR1 and CDR2 (germline): GEAIGNYY, EKD. The CDR3 reads CSGLGDPGPLIF. CDR3 nucleotide sequence: TGTTCGGGACTGGGGGATCCCGGACCCCTGATCTTT.

This clone is large (0.1 to 1%) by share. V usage is TRDV2 and J usage is TRDJ1; TRDD3 agrees at 12 bases. Germline-derived CDR1 and CDR2 are GEAIGNYY and EKD. The CDR3 covers 18 residues. V lost 1 base and J lost 0; bases outside the gene matches: 8. The CDR3 nucleotides are TGTGCCTGTGACACTCTCTTTACTGGGGGATACCACACCGATAAACTCATCTTT. It translates to CACDTLFTGGYHTDKLIF.

The chain has TRDV2 and TRDJ1; the match to TRDD3 covers 8 bases. Germline CDR1 is GEAIGNYY and CDR2 is EKD. V lost 0 bases and J lost 1; bases outside the gene matches: 15. This CDR3 has 19 residues. The chain's CDR3 is CACDTVEGIHRVGTDKLIF. DNA of the CDR3: TGTGCCTGTGACACCGTTGAGGGGATACACAGAGTGGGCACCGATAAACTCATCTTT.

This clone has just a few counts. This chain links TRDV2 with TRDJ1; D is unclear. This CDR3 has 16 residues. Trimming cost V 1 base and J 1 base, with 15 bases left between them. Germline lookup yields CDR1 GEAIGNYY and CDR2 EKD. The CDR3 region has the DNA TGTGCCTGTGACACTTTACTCGTCTCCGGCACCGATAAACTCATCTTT. Its translation is CACDTLLVSGTDKLIF.

Remarks on this clone: The TCRdb record carries a much larger clone's protein, which differs from this DNA's translation at residue 15; a read error is the likely cause, and the protein listed here is the DNA translation. The rearrangement joins TRDV2 to TRDJ1, with 10 bases that match TRDD3. Germline CDR1 reads GEAIGNYY; CDR2 reads EKD. The CDR3 is 17 residues long. In nucleotides, the CDR3 is TGTGCCTGTGACCAACTGGGGGATGCTGAAGAGTCCGATAAATTCATCTTT. Protein product: CACDQLGDAEESDKFIF.

Only a few counts were recorded for this clone. The chain uses TRDV2 and TRDJ1; 9 positions agree with TRDD3. V trimming: 4 bases; J trimming: 4 bases; junction bases outside the gene matches: 12. This CDR3 contains 16 residues. Germline V gene lookup returns CDR1 GEAIGNYY and CDR2 EKD. The chain's CDR3 is CACDMLGGDTNDKLIF. CDR3 DNA: TGTGCCTGTGATATGTTGGGGGGGGATACCAACGATAAACTCATCTTT.

A few counts support this clone. The rearrangement uses TRDV2 and TRDJ1; 12 nucleotides align to TRDD3. Germline assignment: CDR1 GEAIGNYY and CDR2 EKD. The CDR3 consists of 20 residues. The trim removed 0 bases at V and 0 bases at J, leaving 13 bases unmatched. Here the CDR3 reads CACDTVASTGGYPYTDKLIF. CDR3 nucleotide sequence: TGTGCCTGTGACACCGTCGCCTCCACTGGGGGATACCCGTACACCGATAAACTCATCTTT.

This clone was counted a few times. A far larger clone is a single base away, which makes a read error likely. The rearrangement joins TRDV2 to TRDJ1, with TRDD3 as a possible D gene (6 bases). V shed 2 bases and J shed 10 bases, with 31 bases lying between them. From germline, CDR1 is GEAIGNYY and CDR2 EKD. The CDR3 is 18 residues long. The CDR3, as DNA: TGTGCCTGTGACATCGTGGCTTCGCGGAAGCTACTGGGCGCGGGACTCATCTTT. It encodes CACDIVASRKLLGAGLIF.

This clone is deemed medium-sized (0.01 to 0.1%). The chain recombines TRDV2 with TRDJ3, with D perhaps matching TRDD3 (6 bases). The CDR3 contains 23 residues. V was shortened by 0 bases and J by 1 base, with 27 bases between the two germline ends. Germline assignment: CDR1 GEAIGNYY and CDR2 EKD. As DNA, the CDR3 is TGTGCCTGTGACACCGGTGGCGTGTTGGGGGGACGACCCCCTTCCTGGGACACCCGACAGATGTTTTTC. Its translation is CACDTGGVLGGRPPSWDTRQMFF.

This chain joins TRDV2 and TRDJ3; TRDD3 agrees at 11 bases. In germline, CDR1 is GEAIGNYY, CDR2 EKD. The CDR3 totals 20 residues. Trimming took 1 base from V and 0 from J; bases not matched to a gene: 7. The CDR3 DNA follows: TGTGCCTGTGACACGTCGGGCACTGGGGGATACTCCTGGGACACCCGACAGATGTTTTTC. It specifies CACDTSGTGGYSWDTRQMFF.

This clone was counted a few times. The chain links TRDV2 to TRDJ1; TRDD3 matches 12 bases. CDR3 length: 18 amino acids. The germline V gene encodes CDR1 GEAIGNYY and CDR2 EKD. V gave up 0 bases and J gave up 1 base; unmatched junction bases: 8. CDR3 sequence reads: CACDTLRLGDTLTDKLIF. The CDR3 nucleotides are TGTGCCTGTGACACCCTCCGGCTGGGGGATACGCTCACCGATAAACTCATCTTT.

This clone qualifies as medium-sized. The chain links TRDV2 to TRDJ1; the match to TRDD3 covers 7 bases. Germline V gene data show CDR1 as GEAIGNYY and CDR2 as EKD. The CDR3 totals 19 residues. Trimming took 3 bases from V and 0 from J; bases not matched to a gene: 18. CDR3 in amino acids: CACDDVRGVGETYTDKLIF. The DNA of the CDR3 is TGTGCCTGTGACGATGTTCGGGGGGTGGGGGAGACGTACACCGATAAACTCATCTTT.

This clone is medium-sized within its sample. This sequence joins TRDV2 and TRDJ3, with 7 bases lining up with TRDD3. J lost 0 bases, V lost 0 bases, and 7 bases had no gene match. The CDR3 loop spans 19 amino acids. Germline V gene sequence: CDR1 GEAIGNYY, CDR2 EKD. The CDR3 DNA sequence: TGTGCCTGTGACACCCCTGGGGGCCACCTCTCCTGGGACACCCGACAGATGTTTTTC. This encodes CACDTPGGHLSWDTRQMFF.

This clone was detected only a few times. The chain is built from TRDV2 and TRDJ1, with TRDD3 identical over 10 bases. This CDR3 is 15 amino acids long. V lost 4 bases, J lost 4 bases, and 8 bases stayed unmatched. Germline V gene lookup returns CDR1 GEAIGNYY and CDR2 EKD. The CDR3 spells CACDYLLGDFDKLIF. The CDR3 DNA sequence: TGTGCCTGTGATTATCTACTGGGGGATTTCGATAAACTCATCTTT.

This clone was recorded only once. TCRdb lists the protein of a much larger clone for this DNA, which differs at residue 15, so this is likely a read error; the protein given here is translated from the DNA itself. This same CDR3 is encoded by further DNA sequences in the sample. The chain's CDR3 is CACDTLTGGSYTDKFIF. As DNA, the CDR3 is TGTGCCTGTGACACTCTAACTGGGGGATCGTACACCGATAAATTCATCTTT. J is TRDJ1 and V is TRDV2, with 10 positions matching TRDD3. This CDR3 region has 17 residues. The germline V gene has CDR1 GEAIGNYY and CDR2 EKD.

In regard to this clone: The likely explanation is a read error, given a far larger clone one base away. The chain uses TRDV2 and TRDJ2; no firm D call. This CDR3 is 20 amino acids long. CDR1 and CDR2 from the germline V gene are GEAIGNYY and EKD. Trimming took off 3 bases at V and 4 bases at J, with 29 bases between the two ends. In DNA, the CDR3 is TGTGCCTGTGACCCTCTTTCGGGTGGGCCAGAGGCGGCGGGGACAGCACAACTCTTCTTT. Its translation: CACDPLSGGPEAAGTAQLFF.

This clone was seen just once. A far larger clone is a single base away, which makes a read error likely. The sample has other DNA sequences that encode this CDR3 too. V and J are TRDV2 and TRDJ1; D gene unclear. Trimming pared 4 bases from V and 0 bases from J, leaving 32 bases between. The CDR3 consists of 21 residues. Looked up from germline, CDR1 is GEAIGNYY and CDR2 is EKD. This CDR3 is CACEPLLSVSGGTQYTDKLIF. CDR3 DNA: TGTGCCTGTGAACCGCTACTTTCGGTGAGCGGTGGAACCCAGTACACCGATAAACTCATCTTT.